This TCR beta chain was obtained from a study of identical twins. Study-wide results and limits: Rather than following the same donors, the conclusions depended on cross-sectional statistical analysis. Within cord blood, abundant beta clonotypes carried fewer insertions, but memory repertoires showed no such trend. Out-of-frame alpha sequences shared by twins showed excess low generation probability.

Remarks on this clonotype: Its antigen remains unknown.

CDR1 and CDR2 (germline): MNHEY, SVGEGT. The V gene end was trimmed by 6 bases and the J gene end by 2 bases; junction bases not matched to a gene: 10. The CDR3 totals 16 residues. Template switching supplied a universal primer site; unique molecular identifiers were carried on the cDNA. TCRdb re-called the 5' RACE reads with MiXCR, one entry per CDR3 protein. The sample lists 1.5 million to 2 million distinct CDR3 sequences, about 32% occurring once. Sequenced material: cord blood. The rearrangement joins TRBV6-2 or TRBV6-3 to TRBJ1-5; 7 bases fit TRBD1. This clonotype was sampled from a newborn girl in good health. The CDR3 reads CASRHDRAGGNQPQHF. DNA of the CDR3: TGTGCCAGCAGACATGACAGGGCAGGAGGCAATCAGCCCCAGCATTTT.